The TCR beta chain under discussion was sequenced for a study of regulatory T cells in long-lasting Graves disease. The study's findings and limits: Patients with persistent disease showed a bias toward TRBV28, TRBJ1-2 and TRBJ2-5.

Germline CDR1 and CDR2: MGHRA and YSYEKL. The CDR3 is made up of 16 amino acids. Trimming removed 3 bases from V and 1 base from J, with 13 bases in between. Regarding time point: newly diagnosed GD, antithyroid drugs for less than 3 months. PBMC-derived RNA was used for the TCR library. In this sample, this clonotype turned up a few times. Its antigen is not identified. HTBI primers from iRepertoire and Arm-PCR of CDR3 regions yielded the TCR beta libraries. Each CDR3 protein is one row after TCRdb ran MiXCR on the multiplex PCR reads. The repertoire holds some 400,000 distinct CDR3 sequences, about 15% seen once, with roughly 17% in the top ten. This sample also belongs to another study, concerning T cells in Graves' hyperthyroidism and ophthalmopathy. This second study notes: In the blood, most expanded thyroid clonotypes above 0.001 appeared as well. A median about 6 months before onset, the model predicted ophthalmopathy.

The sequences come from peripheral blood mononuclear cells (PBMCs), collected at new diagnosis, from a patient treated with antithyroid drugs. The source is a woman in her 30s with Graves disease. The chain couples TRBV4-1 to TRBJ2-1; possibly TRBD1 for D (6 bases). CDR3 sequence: CASSQDRQASYNEQFF. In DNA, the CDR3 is TGCGCCAGCAGCCAGGACAGACAAGCGTCCTACAATGAGCAGTTCTTC.